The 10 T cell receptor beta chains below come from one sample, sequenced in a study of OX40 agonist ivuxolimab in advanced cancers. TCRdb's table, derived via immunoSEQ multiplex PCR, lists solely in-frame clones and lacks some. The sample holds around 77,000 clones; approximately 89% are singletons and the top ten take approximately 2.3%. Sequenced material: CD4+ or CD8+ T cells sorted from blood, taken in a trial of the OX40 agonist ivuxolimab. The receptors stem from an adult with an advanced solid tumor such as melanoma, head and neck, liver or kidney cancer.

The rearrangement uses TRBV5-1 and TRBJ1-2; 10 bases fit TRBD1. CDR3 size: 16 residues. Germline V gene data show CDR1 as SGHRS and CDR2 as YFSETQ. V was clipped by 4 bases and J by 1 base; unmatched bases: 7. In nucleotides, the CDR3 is TGCGCCAGCAGCGTCGTCGGACAGGGGGTTAACTATGGCTACACCTTC. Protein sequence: CASSVVGQGVNYGYTF.

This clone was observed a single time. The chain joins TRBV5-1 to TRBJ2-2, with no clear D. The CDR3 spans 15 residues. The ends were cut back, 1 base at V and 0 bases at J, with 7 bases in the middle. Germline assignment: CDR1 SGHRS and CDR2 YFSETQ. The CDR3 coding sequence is TGCGCCAGCAGCTTGACTGAGGCGAACACCGGGGAGCTGTTTTTT. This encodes CASSLTEANTGELFF.

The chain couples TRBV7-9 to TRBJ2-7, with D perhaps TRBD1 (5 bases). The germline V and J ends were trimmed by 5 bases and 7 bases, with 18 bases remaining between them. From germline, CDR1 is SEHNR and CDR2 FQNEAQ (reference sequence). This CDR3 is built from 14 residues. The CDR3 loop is CASSPQGGDLEQYF. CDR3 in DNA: TGTGCCAGCAGCCCCCAGGGTGGGGATCTTGAGCAGTACTTC.

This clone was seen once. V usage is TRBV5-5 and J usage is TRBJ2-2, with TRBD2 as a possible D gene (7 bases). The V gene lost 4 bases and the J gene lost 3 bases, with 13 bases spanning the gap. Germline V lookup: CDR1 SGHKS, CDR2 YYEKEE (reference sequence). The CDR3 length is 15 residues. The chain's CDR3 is CASSPRGADTGELFF. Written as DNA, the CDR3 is TGTGCCAGCAGCCCCCGGGGGGCTGACACCGGGGAGCTGTTTTTT.

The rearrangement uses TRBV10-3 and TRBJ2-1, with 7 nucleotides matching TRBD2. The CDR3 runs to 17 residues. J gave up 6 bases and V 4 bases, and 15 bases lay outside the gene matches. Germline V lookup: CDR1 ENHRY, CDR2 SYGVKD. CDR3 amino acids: CAISVSLGGRAGNEQFF. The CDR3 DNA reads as TGTGCCATCAGTGTATCATTGGGAGGGAGGGCTGGCAATGAGCAGTTCTTC.

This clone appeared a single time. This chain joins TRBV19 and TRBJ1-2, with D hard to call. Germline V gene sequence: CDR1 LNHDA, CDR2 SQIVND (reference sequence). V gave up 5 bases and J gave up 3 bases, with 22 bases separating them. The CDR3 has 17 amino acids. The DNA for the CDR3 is TGTGCCAGTAGTCGTCCCATCGCTAAGTTACCTTACTATGGCTACACCTTC. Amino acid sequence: CASSRPIAKLPYYGYTF.

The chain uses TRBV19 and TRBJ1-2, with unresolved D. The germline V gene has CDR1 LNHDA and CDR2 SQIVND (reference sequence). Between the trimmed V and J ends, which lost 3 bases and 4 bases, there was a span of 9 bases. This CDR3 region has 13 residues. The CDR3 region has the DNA TGTGCCAGTAGTATGTGGCAGATCTATGGCTACACCTTC. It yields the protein CASSMWQIYGYTF.

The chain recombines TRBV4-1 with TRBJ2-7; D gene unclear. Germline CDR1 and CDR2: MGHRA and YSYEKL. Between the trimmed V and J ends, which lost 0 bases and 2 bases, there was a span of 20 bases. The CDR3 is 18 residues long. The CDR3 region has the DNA TGCGCCAGCAGCCAAGAGAAAAGGGCTGTCTTTTACACCTACGAGCAGTACTTC. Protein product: CASSQEKRAVFYTYEQYF.

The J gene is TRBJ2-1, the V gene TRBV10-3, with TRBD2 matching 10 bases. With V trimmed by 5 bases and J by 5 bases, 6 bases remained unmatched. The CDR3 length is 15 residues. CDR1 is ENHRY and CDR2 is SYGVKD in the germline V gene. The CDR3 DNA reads TGTGCCATCAGTAGCGGGAGGGCCATTAACAATGAGCAGTTCTTC. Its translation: CAISSGRAINNEQFF.

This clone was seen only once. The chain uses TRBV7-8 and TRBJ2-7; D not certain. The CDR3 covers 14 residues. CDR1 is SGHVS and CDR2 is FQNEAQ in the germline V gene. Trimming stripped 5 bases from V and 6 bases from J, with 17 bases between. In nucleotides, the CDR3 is TGTGCCAGCAGCCTCCGGTCTTTTGGTGCCGAGCAGTACTTC. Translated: CASSLRSFGAEQYF.